The 30 T cell receptor beta chains below come from one sample, sequenced in a study of T cell repertoires in cytomegalovirus infection (dated by TCRdb to between 2018 and 2020). The run used an Illumina HiSeq 1500. Through fastp at Q25 and MiXCR, TCRdb rebuilt clones from the public reads, retaining in-frame beta chains. Identical CDR3 protein sequences are pooled into one entry, listed with their most common genes and DNA. The sample profile shows 450,000 to 650,000 distinct CDR3 sequences; 26% of them were found once. The biggest ten clones account for about 13% of the sample. Sequencing was performed on PBMCs. These receptors were obtained from a human donor in good health (CMV status not recorded). Some clones in this sample may be carry-over from other donors' samples.

This clonotype was seen ten or more times. The rearrangement joins TRBV6-2 or TRBV6-3 to TRBJ2-1; TRBD1 matches at 8 bases. Germline CDR1 reads MNHEY; CDR2 reads SVGEGT. The CDR3 spans 15 residues. Losses at the gene ends were 1 base for V and 3 bases for J; bases not matched to a gene: 2. The CDR3 sequence is CASSYWTGHYNEQFF. CDR3 nucleotide sequence: TGTGCCAGCAGTTACTGGACAGGGCACTACAATGAGCAGTTCTTC.

This rearrangement joins TRBV11-2 to TRBJ2-7, with 10 bases that match TRBD2. The germline V gene has CDR1 SGHAT and CDR2 FQNNGV. With V trimmed by 2 bases and J by 3 bases, 13 bases remained unmatched. This CDR3 region has 18 residues. For the CDR3, the DNA is TGTGCCAGCAGCTTAATGTTTGGGTCTAGCGGGAGTATCTACGAGCAGTACGTC. Protein product: CASSLMFGSSGSIYEQYV.

This clonotype has only a few counts. CDR3 protein: CASSLRDTLHEQYF. The CDR3 bases are TGTGCCAGCAGCCTACGGGACACCCTACACGAGCAGTACTTC. The genes are TRBV11-2 and TRBJ2-7, with D perhaps matching TRBD1 (6 bases). Germline values: CDR1 SGHAT, CDR2 FQNNGV. V was clipped by 5 bases and J by 5 bases, with 16 bases between them. The CDR3 sequence is 14 residues long.

This clonotype came up many times. The V call is TRBV7-6, the J call TRBJ2-1; D might be TRBD2 (6 bases). CDR3 size: 14 residues. The germline V gene has CDR1 SGHVS and CDR2 FNYEAQ. V was clipped by 1 base and J by 7 bases, with 11 bases between them. Here the CDR3 DNA reads TGTGCCAGCAGCTTAGATGGGACTCGAAATGAGCAGTTCTTC. Encoded protein: CASSLDGTRNEQFF. The full variable domain, with the rest looked up from reference TRBV7-6 and TRBJ2-1, is GAGVSQSPRYKVTKRGQDVALRCDPISGHVSLYWYRQALGQGPEFLTYFNYEAQQDKSGLPNDRFSAERPEGSISTLTIQRTEQRDSAMYRCASSLDGTRNEQFFGPGTRLTVL.

This clonotype was counted many times. J is TRBJ2-1 and V is TRBV5-4; TRBD2 agrees at 10 bases. V dropped 4 bases and J dropped 5; count of bases not matched to a gene: 9. Germline CDR1 and CDR2: SGHNT and YYREEE (reference sequence). CDR3 length equals 16 residues. The CDR3 region has the DNA TGTGCCAGCAGCCTCATAAGGACTAGCGGACACAATGAGCAGTTCTTC. Its translation: CASSLIRTSGHNEQFF.

The CDR3 spells CASSIVGQSRVNEQFF. DNA of the CDR3: TGTGCCAGTAGTATAGTCGGACAATCCCGTGTCAATGAGCAGTTCTTC. The V call is TRBV19, the J call TRBJ2-1; TRBD1 might be the D (5 bases). Germline CDR1 LNHDA, CDR2 SQIVND (reference sequence). The CDR3 spans 16 residues. Trimming took 1 base from V and 6 from J, leaving 16 bases between them. Supplemented by reference TRBV19 and TRBJ2-1, the full variable domain reads DGGITQSPKYLFRKEGQNVTLSCEQNLNHDAMYWYRQDPGQGLRLIYYSQIVNDFQKGDIAEGYSVSREKKESFPLTVTSAQKNPTAFYLCASSIVGQSRVNEQFFGPGTRLTVL.

This chain joins TRBV9 and TRBJ2-7; TRBD2 agrees at 7 bases. There are 14 residues in the CDR3. Germline V gene data show CDR1 as SGDLS and CDR2 as YYNGEE. V shed 3 bases and J 5 bases; nucleotides not matched to a gene: 8. The CDR3 DNA reads TGTGCCAGCAGCGCAGAATTGGCGGGGGACGAGCAGTACTTC. Protein product: CASSAELAGDEQYF.

The chain joins TRBV20-1 to TRBJ1-2, with D maybe TRBD1 (5 bases). CDR1 is DFQATT and CDR2 is SNEGSKA in the germline V gene (reference sequence). V dropped 3 bases and J dropped 3 bases, with 14 bases sitting between them. The CDR3 covers 14 residues. The CDR3 nucleotides read TGCAGTGCTAGGTGGGGGGTTGAGGACTATGGCTACACCTTC. The encoded protein is CSARWGVEDYGYTF.

V is TRBV6-1 and J is TRBJ1-5, with D unclear. V was cut by 5 bases and J by 3 bases, with 5 bases left in between. This CDR3 region has 12 residues. The V gene's germline CDR1 is MNHNS and CDR2 SASEGT. CDR3 coding DNA: TGTGCCAGCAGTACAGACAATCAGCCCCAGCATTTT. This encodes CASSTDNQPQHF.

The chain combines TRBV6-5 with TRBJ2-7, with 7 bases aligning to TRBD2. The CDR3 is made up of 15 amino acids. Germline lookup yields CDR1 MNHEY and CDR2 SVGAGI. The J segment lost 3 bases and the V segment lost 2 bases, leaving 7 bases of the junction unmatched. CDR3 in DNA: TGTGCCAGCAGTTACAGATTGGGGGAGGGCTACGAGCAGTACTTC. This codes for CASSYRLGEGYEQYF.

This clonotype was observed at least ten times. The gene calls are TRBV7-8 and TRBJ2-1; 10 positions match TRBD2. Trimming removed 2 bases from V and 7 bases from J; junction bases left unmatched: 11. The CDR3 covers 17 residues. Germline V gives CDR1 SGHVS, CDR2 FQNEAQ. The CDR3 sequence: CASSLRNGLAGENEQFF. In DNA form, the CDR3 reads TGTGCCAGCAGCTTACGGAATGGGCTAGCGGGAGAAAATGAGCAGTTCTTC.

This clonotype has a handful of counts. The chain carries TRBV5-4 and TRBJ2-3, with 7 bases aligning to TRBD1. CDR1 is SGHNT and CDR2 is YYREEE in the germline V gene (reference sequence). The V gene end was trimmed by 4 bases and the J gene end by 3 bases; junction bases not matched to a gene: 11. CDR3 length: 16 residues. CDR3 sequence: CASSPPPGDSTDTQYF. DNA of the CDR3: TGTGCCAGCAGCCCGCCACCCGGGGACAGTACAGATACGCAGTATTTT.

The V gene is TRBV30, the J gene TRBJ2-7, with a possible D match to TRBD2 (6 bases). Trimming removed 8 bases at V and 2 bases at J, with 22 bases between. The CDR3 runs to 15 residues. The germline gives CDR1 GTSNPN, CDR2 SVGIG (reference sequence). CDR3 coding DNA: TGTGCCCTGCGTGGGGAAATAGCGGACCCCTACGAGCAGTACTTC. Amino acids: CALRGEIADPYEQYF. The whole variable domain, filled in from reference TRBV30 and TRBJ2-7, reads SQTIHQWPATLVQPVGSPLSLECTVEGTSNPNLYWYRQAAGRGLQLLFYSVGIGQISSEVPQNLSASRPQDRQFILSSKKLLLSDSGFYLCALRGEIADPYEQYFGPGTRLTVT.

The rearrangement uses TRBV28 and TRBJ2-3; unclear D gene. With 6 bases removed from V and 4 bases from J, the gap between germline ends came to 11 bases. This CDR3 has 13 residues. Per the germline V gene, CDR1 is MDHEN and CDR2 is SYDVKM. For the CDR3, the DNA is TGTGCCAGCAGGCGGCCAATCCCAGATACGCAGTATTTT. It encodes CASRRPIPDTQYF.

The chain uses TRBV6-2 or TRBV6-3 and TRBJ2-3, with 15 nucleotides matching TRBD2. The CDR3 has 20 residues. After removal of 6 bases from V and 0 bases from J, the junction contained 13 bases not matched to a gene. The germline V gene has CDR1 MNHEY and CDR2 SVGEGT. CDR3 loop: CASSRLPPGTSGGSTDTQYF. The CDR3 nucleotides are TGTGCCAGCAGCCGCCTTCCGCCCGGGACTAGCGGGGGGAGCACAGATACGCAGTATTTT.

The chain couples TRBV10-3 to TRBJ1-2, with TRBD1 matching over 7 bases. This CDR3 contains 14 residues. The V segment lost 7 bases and the J segment 0 bases; nucleotides outside the gene matches: 5. Germline V gives CDR1 ENHRY, CDR2 SYGVKD. The CDR3 spells CAITPGQTNYGYTF. CDR3 in DNA: TGTGCCATCACTCCGGGACAGACTAACTATGGCTACACCTTC.

CDR3 region: CASRKPNLAVGHNEQFF. DNA for the CDR3: TGTGCCAGCAGGAAACCCAACTTAGCGGTAGGGCACAATGAGCAGTTCTTC. V usage is TRBV6-2 or TRBV6-3 and J usage is TRBJ2-1; maybe TRBD2 (6 bases). The CDR3 is 17 residues long. Trimming shortened V by 6 bases and J by 5 bases, and 23 bases separated the two germline ends. From germline, CDR1 is MNHEY and CDR2 SVGEGT.

The J gene is TRBJ2-1, the V gene TRBV4-2, with 11 bases aligning to TRBD2. Germline V lookup: CDR1 LGHNA, CDR2 YNFKEQ. The CDR3 sequence is 17 residues long. Germline trimming cut 1 base from V and 4 bases from J; bases unmatched to any gene: 6. The CDR3 sequence is CASSQGARLAGYNEQFF. CDR3 DNA: TGTGCCAGCAGCCAAGGGGCAAGACTAGCGGGGTACAATGAGCAGTTCTTC.

This chain joins TRBV6-1 and TRBJ2-1, with D tentatively TRBD1 or TRBD2 (5 bases each). Germline values: CDR1 MNHNS, CDR2 SASEGT. V was clipped by 5 bases and J by 7 bases, with 15 bases between them. The CDR3 is 14 residues long. CDR3 protein: CASSRGTLGNEQFF. Here the CDR3 DNA reads TGTGCCAGCAGTCGAGGGACCCTAGGAAATGAGCAGTTCTTC.

V and J are TRBV7-2 and TRBJ2-1; the match to TRBD2 covers 13 bases. The J segment lost 9 bases and the V segment lost 3 bases, leaving 5 bases of the junction unmatched. There are 15 residues in the CDR3. CDR1 and CDR2 from the germline V gene are SGHTA and FQGNSA. CDR3 region: CASSFSGLAGVEQFF. The CDR3 DNA reads as TGTGCCAGCAGCTTCTCCGGACTAGCGGGGGTTGAGCAGTTCTTC.

This sequence joins TRBV6-8 and TRBJ2-2; tentatively, D is TRBD2 (5 bases). Trimming removed 6 bases from V and 1 base from J, with 12 bases in between. Germline values: CDR1 MNHGY, CDR2 SAAAGT. The CDR3 has 15 residues. CDR3 bases: TGTGCCAGCAGGGACGTTGCGGGGAACACCGGGGAGCTGTTTTTT. Residues: CASRDVAGNTGELFF.

This clonotype was observed a handful of times. The chain carries TRBV11-2 and TRBJ1-6; TRBD1 aligns across 9 bases. The CDR3 totals 15 residues. CDR1 SGHAT and CDR2 FQNNGV come from the germline V gene. The trim removed 6 bases at V and 5 bases at J, leaving 5 bases unmatched. CDR3 nucleotides: TGTGCCAGCAGTTACGGGACAGGGAATAATTCACCCCTCCACTTT. Its translation: CASSYGTGNNSPLHF.

This clonotype was seen a handful of times. At one boundary the junction diverges from the germline segment, which might be a read error. The rearrangement links TRBV7-7 to TRBJ2-3; D might be TRBD1 or TRBD2, each matching 5 bases. This CDR3 is built from 13 residues. The germline CDR1 and CDR2 sequences are SSHAT and FNYEAQ (reference sequence). CDR3 bases: TGTGCTAGCAGCTTAGGGACGACAGATACGCAGTATTTT. Its translation is CASSLGTTDTQYF.

The chain carries TRBV7-9 and TRBJ2-3, with D perhaps matching TRBD2 (6 bases). Trimming removed 1 base at V and 9 bases at J, with 17 bases between. CDR3 size: 15 residues. Looked up from germline, CDR1 is SEHNR and CDR2 is FQNEAQ (reference sequence). DNA of the CDR3: TGTGCCAGCAGCTTAGAGGGTCCCCAAGGGAGGACGCAGTATTTT. Translation gives CASSLEGPQGRTQYF.

This clonotype was counted a few times. The J gene is TRBJ2-1, the V gene TRBV12-3 or TRBV12-4, with a tentative D call TRBD2 (5 bases). Trimming took off 6 bases at V and 0 bases at J, with 12 bases between the two ends. The CDR3 runs 15 residues. The CDR3 loop reads CASRTASYSYNEQFF. CDR3 in DNA: TGTGCCAGCAGAACCGCTAGCTACTCCTACAATGAGCAGTTCTTC.

This clonotype was seen once. The chain is built from TRBV6-2 or TRBV6-3 and TRBJ2-7; D is unclear. This CDR3 comprises 21 residues. V dropped 4 bases and J dropped 3 bases, with 34 bases sitting between them. The germline gives CDR1 MNHEY, CDR2 SVGEGT. The CDR3 region has the DNA TGTGCCAGCAGTTGCTCGACTGACGGAGAGCCTCAGACTCCGTACGGCTACGAGCAGTACTTC. Amino acids: CASSCSTDGEPQTPYGYEQYF.

This clonotype was observed at least ten times. The chain has TRBV7-8 and TRBJ2-1; TRBD2 agrees at 7 bases. V lost 0 bases and J lost 4; bases outside the gene matches: 3. The CDR3 runs 15 residues. Per germline, CDR1 SGHVS and CDR2 FQNEAQ. This CDR3 is CASSLAASGYNEQFF. Here the CDR3 DNA reads TGTGCCAGCAGCTTAGCGGCTAGCGGTTACAATGAGCAGTTCTTC.

The chain uses TRBV14 and TRBJ2-3; 7 bases map to TRBD1. V lost 4 bases to trimming and J lost 3 bases; unmatched junction nucleotides: 10. CDR3 length: 16 amino acids. Germline V lookup: CDR1 SGHDN, CDR2 FVKESK. CDR3 loop: CASSPSRTGGTDTQYF. The CDR3 nucleotides read TGTGCCAGCAGCCCTTCCCGGACAGGTGGGACAGATACGCAGTATTTT.

The chain recombines TRBV19 with TRBJ2-7; D gene ambiguous. Germline-derived CDR1 and CDR2 are LNHDA and SQIVND (reference sequence). Trimming cost V 5 bases and J 7 bases, with 9 bases left between them. The CDR3 is made up of 11 amino acids. CDR3 nucleotide sequence: TGTGCCAGTAGTGGCCTCAGAGAGCAGTACTTC. The encoded protein is CASSGLREQYF.

This chain joins TRBV18 and TRBJ1-1; TRBD1 matches 7 bases. Germline CDR1 is KGHSH and CDR2 is LQKENI. V lost 7 bases, J lost 1 base, and 3 bases stayed unmatched. The length of the CDR3 is 13 residues. CDR3 amino acids: CASLGQQNTEAFF. In nucleotides, the CDR3 is TGTGCCAGCTTGGGACAGCAGAACACTGAAGCTTTCTTT.